The entry that follows covers one TCR beta chain sequence. Antigen unknown. This entry belongs to a study of CXCR3-negative and CXCR3-positive naive CD8 T cells. Study overall: Some 150 million TRB reads in total, about 1.5 +/- 0.3 million per library. Findings of the study overall: CXCR3-expressing naive cells carried TRB CDR3s more hydrophobic than those of CXCR3-negative naive cells. Naive cells used TRBV-TRBJ genes in much the same way whether CXCR3-negative or CXCR3-positive; memory cells did not.

cDNA libraries for TRB were generated by 5' RACE incorporating UMI labels. Following a re-call of the 5' RACE reads, TCRdb has one entry per CDR3 protein and lacks DNA. The sample has 150,000 to 180,000 distinct CDR3 sequences. This CDR3 region has 13 residues. The germline V gene encodes CDR1 SGHVS and CDR2 FQNEAQ. The TCR originated in a human donor in good health. Some clones in this sample may be carry-over from other donors' samples. The sample was naive CXCR3+ CD8+ T cells from blood. Subset indicated: CD45RO-CCR7+CD27+CD95- naive CD8+ T cells expressing CXCR3 (TNR3+). This chain uses TRBV7-8 with TRBJ2-7. The CDR3 sequence is CASSTDTSYEQYF.